Shown below are 26 T cell receptor beta chains from a single sample sequenced in a study of monozygotic twins with inflammatory bowel disease. TCRdb re-analyzed the 5' RACE reads; it lists each CDR3 protein once, without DNA. Here the sample table reports around 190,000 distinct CDR3 sequences. Material: blood. The receptors stem from a human donor with ulcerative colitis or Crohn's disease, or a healthy co-twin of an affected twin (not recorded which).

The chain links TRBV12-3 or TRBV12-4 to TRBJ2-2; TCRdb names TRBD2, which stays unverified in the absence of DNA. This CDR3 contains 18 residues. The chain's CDR3 is CASSLRLAGGRNTGELFF.

The chain uses TRBV2 and TRBJ2-2; there is no DNA to check the TCRdb D call of TRBD1. This CDR3 spans 13 amino acids. The V gene's germline CDR1 is SNHLY and CDR2 FYNNEI. The CDR3 spells CASRYRDTGELFF.

The chain recombines TRBV2 with TRBJ1-6; checking the TCRdb D call of TRBD1 is not possible without DNA. The CDR3 contains 14 residues. Germline CDR1 and CDR2: SNHLY and FYNNEI. CDR3 amino acids: CASDTGGRDSPLHF.

J is TRBJ1-1 and V is TRBV18; TCRdb's assignment of TRBD1 cannot be checked, as there is no DNA. This CDR3 spans 14 amino acids. Germline CDR1 reads KGHSH; CDR2 reads LQKENI. CDR3 amino acids: CASSPRTGETEAFF.

The chain links TRBV12-3 or TRBV12-4 to TRBJ1-2; lacking DNA, the TRBD1 call made by TCRdb goes unchecked. This CDR3 is built from 11 residues. CDR3 residues: CASSSGVGYTF.

V usage is TRBV11-2 and J usage is TRBJ1-2; as DNA is missing, the TRBD1 call by TCRdb cannot be tested. CDR1 and CDR2 (germline): SGHAT, FQNNGV. The CDR3 sequence is 15 residues long. This CDR3 reads CASSPQRDSNYGYTF. The whole variable domain, remainder taken from reference TRBV11-2 and TRBJ1-2, is EAGVAQSPRYKIIEKRQSVAFWCNPISGHATLYWYQQILGQGPKLLIQFQNNGVVDDSQLPKDRFSAERLKGVDSTLKIQPAKLEDSAVYLCASSPQRDSNYGYTFGSGTRLTVV.

The chain couples TRBV12-3 or TRBV12-4 to TRBJ1-3. The CDR3 sequence is 15 residues long. CDR3 protein: CASSLWPSSGNTIYF.

The rearrangement joins TRBV6-1 to TRBJ1-6; TCRdb outputs TRBD1, but without DNA this stays unchecked. Germline lookup yields CDR1 MNHNS and CDR2 SASEGT. The CDR3 loop spans 16 amino acids. The CDR3 sequence is CASRDMWDTHNSPLHF.

V is TRBV6-5 and J is TRBJ2-2. Looked up from germline, CDR1 is MNHEY and CDR2 is SVGAGI. The CDR3 has 17 residues. CDR3 residues: CASSFRPSLQNTGELFF.

The chain recombines TRBV24-1 with TRBJ2-3; TCRdb calls TRBD1, which cannot be checked without DNA. The CDR3 consists of 13 residues. CDR1 is KGHDR and CDR2 is SFDVKD in the germline V gene. The CDR3 is CATEGDDTDTQYF.

The chain combines TRBV7-8 with TRBJ2-7. Germline values: CDR1 SGHVS, CDR2 FQNEAQ. The CDR3 extends over 13 amino acids. The CDR3 spells CASSPQVGGEQYF.

This chain joins TRBV5-5 and TRBJ2-6; TCRdb's D call, TRBD1, is unchecked because there is no DNA. Germline CDR1 is SGHKS and CDR2 is YYEKEE (reference sequence). The CDR3 sequence is 18 residues long. CDR3 sequence reads: CASSFGDRDFSGANVLTF.

The V and J genes are TRBV20-1 and TRBJ1-4. In germline, CDR1 is DFQATT, CDR2 SNEGSKA (reference sequence). The CDR3 sequence is 16 residues long. The CDR3 sequence: CSARFARAQINEKLFF.

The chain couples TRBV29-1 to TRBJ1-2; TCRdb picks TRBD1, but there is no DNA to check that call. The CDR3 totals 14 residues. Per germline, CDR1 SQVTM and CDR2 ANQGSEA. The CDR3 is CSAGTGAQLAGYTF.

The chain combines TRBV20-1 with TRBJ1-3. There are 11 residues in the CDR3. Per germline, CDR1 DFQATT and CDR2 SNEGSKA (reference sequence). The CDR3 region is CSAHDGNTIYF.

This chain connects TRBV2 to TRBJ1-2; TCRdb proposes TRBD1, but this gene call is untestable without DNA. The CDR3 contains 14 residues. CDR1 is SNHLY, CDR2 FYNNEI, per germline. Here the CDR3 reads CASSRSGSNYGYTF.

V usage is TRBV5-1 and J usage is TRBJ2-1; TCRdb's assignment of TRBD1 cannot be checked, as there is no DNA. Germline V gene lookup returns CDR1 SGHRS and CDR2 YFSETQ. The CDR3 is made up of 14 amino acids. CDR3 sequence reads: CASSRTGGYNEQFF. Variable domain in full (rest from reference TRBV5-1 and TRBJ2-1): KAGVTQTPRYLIKTRGQQVTLSCSPISGHRSVSWYQQTPGQGLQFLFEYFSETQRNKGNFPGRFSGRQFSNSRSEMNVSTLELGDSALYLCASSRTGGYNEQFFGPGTRLTVL.

The rearrangement joins TRBV6-5 to TRBJ1-1; TCRdb designates TRBD1, a call that cannot be tested without DNA. The CDR3 runs 17 residues. Germline CDR1 reads MNHEY; CDR2 reads SVGAGI. The CDR3 protein is CASSYTQGPGEGTEAFF.

The chain couples TRBV10-3 to TRBJ2-3; TCRdb picks TRBD1, but there is no DNA to check that call. The CDR3 sequence is 14 residues long. Germline lookup yields CDR1 ENHRY and CDR2 SYGVKD. CDR3 sequence: CAISGGTPALEQYF.

The CDR3 protein is CATAPFQRGGWELFF. The gene calls are TRBV12-3 or TRBV12-4 and TRBJ2-2; TCRdb's D gene call, TRBD1, goes unchecked for lack of DNA. This CDR3 has 15 residues.

This chain uses TRBV21-1 with TRBJ1-1. TRBV21-1 is a pseudogene locus. This CDR3 is built from 16 residues. The CDR3 sequence: CASSKGGSLMNTEAFF.

The chain couples TRBV3-1 to TRBJ1-1; the D gene TCRdb calls, TRBD1, cannot be checked with no DNA. The CDR3 is 14 residues long. Germline V CDR1 and CDR2: LGHDT, YNNKEL (reference sequence). The CDR3 sequence: CASSLTGSDTEAFF.

This chain joins TRBV20-1 and TRBJ2-7; absent DNA, TCRdb's TRBD2 call cannot be checked. The CDR3 consists of 14 residues. Germline CDR1 DFQATT, CDR2 SNEGSKA (reference sequence). The CDR3 sequence is CSARHGTAGYEQYF.

This chain links TRBV25-1 with TRBJ2-3. The CDR3 contains 13 residues. Germline V gives CDR1 MGHDK, CDR2 SYGVNS. The CDR3 loop reads CASTRSHEDTQYF.

The chain carries TRBV10-3 and TRBJ1-6. The CDR3 sequence is 14 residues long. The germline CDR1 and CDR2 sequences are ENHRY and SYGVKD. CDR3 loop: CAISGSSDNSPLHF.

The chain couples TRBV2 to TRBJ2-3; the TCRdb D gene call, TRBD2, has no DNA to confirm it. The germline V gene encodes CDR1 SNHLY and CDR2 FYNNEI. The CDR3 is 14 amino acids. This CDR3 reads CASSEAPLADTQYF.